Sequencing of this T cell receptor (beta chain) was carried out in a study of blood T cell repertoires in COVID-19. Study-level information: The United States, Italy and Spain were the sources of the acute and convalescent COVID-19 samples. In each case, the material was cDNA or gDNA derived from T cells, B-cell-depleted T cells, or PBMCs.

In the original processing: Amplification with reference gene primers provided the estimates of nucleated cell counts. The table came from immunoSEQ multiplex PCR; TCRdb's copy has only in-frame clones and leaves some out. Clone size and V and J calls were adopted from that table, with D and trimming inferred from the DNA. This repertoire shows 90,000 to 120,000 clones, roughly four fifths found once; its top ten account for around 4.8%. The sequencing input was peripheral blood. This receptor was obtained from a man between 60 and 75 years old with acute or convalescent COVID-19.

CDR3 nucleotide sequence: TGTGCCTGGAGTACAGGGTGGGGGGGCCAAGAGACCCAGTACTTC. Translated, it gives CAWSTGWGGQETQYF. The gene calls are TRBV30 and TRBJ2-5, with TRBD2 as a possible D gene (7 bases). CDR1 GTSNPN and CDR2 SVGIG come from the germline V gene (reference sequence). V dropped 2 bases and J dropped 1 base, with 14 bases sitting between them. The CDR3 contains 15 residues.